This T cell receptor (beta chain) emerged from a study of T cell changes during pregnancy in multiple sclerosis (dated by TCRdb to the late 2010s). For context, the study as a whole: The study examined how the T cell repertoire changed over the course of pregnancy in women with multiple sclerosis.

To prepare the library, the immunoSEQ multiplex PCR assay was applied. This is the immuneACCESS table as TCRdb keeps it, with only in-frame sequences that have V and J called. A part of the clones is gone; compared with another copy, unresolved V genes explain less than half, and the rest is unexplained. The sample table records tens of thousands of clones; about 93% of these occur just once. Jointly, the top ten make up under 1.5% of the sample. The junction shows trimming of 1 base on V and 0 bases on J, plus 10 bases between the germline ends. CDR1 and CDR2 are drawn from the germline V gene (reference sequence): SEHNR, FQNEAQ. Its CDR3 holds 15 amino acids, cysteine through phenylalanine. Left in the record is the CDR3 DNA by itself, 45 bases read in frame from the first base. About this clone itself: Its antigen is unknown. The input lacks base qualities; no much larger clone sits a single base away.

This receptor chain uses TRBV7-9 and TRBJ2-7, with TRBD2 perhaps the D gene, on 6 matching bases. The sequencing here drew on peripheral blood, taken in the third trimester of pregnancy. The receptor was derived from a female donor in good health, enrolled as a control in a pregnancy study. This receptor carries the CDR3 CASSLGLASSYEQYF. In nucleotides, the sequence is TGTGCCAGCAGCTTAGGGCTAGCGAGCTCCTACGAGCAGTACTTC.